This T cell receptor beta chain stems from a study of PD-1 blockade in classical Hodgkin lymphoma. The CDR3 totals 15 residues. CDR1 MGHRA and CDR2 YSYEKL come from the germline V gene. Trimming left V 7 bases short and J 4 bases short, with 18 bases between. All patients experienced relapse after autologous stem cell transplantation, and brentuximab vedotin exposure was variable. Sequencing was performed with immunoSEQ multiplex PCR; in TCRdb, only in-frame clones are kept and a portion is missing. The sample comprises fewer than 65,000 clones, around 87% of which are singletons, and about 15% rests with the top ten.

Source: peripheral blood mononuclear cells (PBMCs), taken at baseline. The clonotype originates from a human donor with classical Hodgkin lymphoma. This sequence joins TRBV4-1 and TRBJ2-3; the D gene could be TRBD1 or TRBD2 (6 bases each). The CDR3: CASTTRAGEADTQYF. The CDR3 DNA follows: TGCGCCAGCACTACTCGGGCAGGGGAGGCAGATACGCAGTATTTT.